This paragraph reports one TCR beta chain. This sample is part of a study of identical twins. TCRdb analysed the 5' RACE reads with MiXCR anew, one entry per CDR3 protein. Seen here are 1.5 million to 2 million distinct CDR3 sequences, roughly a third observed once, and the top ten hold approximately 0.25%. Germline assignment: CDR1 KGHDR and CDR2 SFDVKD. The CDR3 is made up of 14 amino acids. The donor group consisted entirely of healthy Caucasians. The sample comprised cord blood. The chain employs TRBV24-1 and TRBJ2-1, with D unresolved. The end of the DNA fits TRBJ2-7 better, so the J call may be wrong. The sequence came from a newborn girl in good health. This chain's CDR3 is CATSDLGPYNEQYF. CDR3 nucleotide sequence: TGTGCCACCAGTGATTTGGGACCCTACAATGAGCAGTACTTC.